This record looks at one T cell receptor beta chain sequence and its context. This specimen belongs to a study of regulatory T cells. V was cut by 5 bases and J by 4 bases, with 19 bases left in between. The CDR3 consists of 16 residues. Germline assignment: CDR1 SEHNR and CDR2 FQNEAQ (reference sequence). Primers: 52 TRBV forward and 13 TRBJ reverse. Repertoires were generated with immunoSEQ multiplex PCR, while TCRdb's copy carries only in-frame clones and drops some. This table holds just over 20,000 clones, 80% to 95% found once. The sequenced sample was CD8+ T cells sorted from blood. The clonotype comes from a child aged 2 to 15 with CD3G deficiency. V usage is TRBV7-9 and J usage is TRBJ2-3, with a weak D call TRBD2 (6 bases). CDR3 protein: CASSHELGGSADTQYF. DNA of the CDR3: TGTGCCAGCAGCCACGAGCTCGGGGGATCGGCAGATACGCAGTATTTT. Looking up the rest from reference TRBV7-9 and TRBJ2-3 gives the full variable domain: DTGVSQNPRHKITKRGQNVTFRCDPISEHNRLYWYRQTLGQGPEFLTYFQNEAQLEKSRLLSDRFSAERPKGSFSTLEIQRTEQGDSAMYLCASSHELGGSADTQYFGPGTRLTVL.